This is a list of T cell receptor beta chains from one sample in a study of blood T cell repertoires in COVID-19. Measured with immunoSEQ multiplex PCR; TCRdb has only the in-frame clones, and not every one. The top ten hold roughly 3.9% of the sample, which has under 150,000 clones, roughly 84% seen once. The sample consisted of PBMCs or T cells enriched from blood (not recorded which). Receptors originate from a man aged 50 or older in a cohort exposed to, infected with or recovered from COVID-19 (not recorded which). Each CDR3 is given with its conserved first and last residue. Each record gives: D gene, V gene, J gene, clone size, CDR3 DNA, CDR3 protein. D genes are given only for firm matches. Rows may omit the clone size; those that give it use once, few, many or a size class.

>NA|TRBV10-3|TRBJ1-6|few
TGTGCCATCAGTGAGTCGAACAGTCGGTCACCCCTCCACTTT
CAISESNSRSPLHF
>TRBD2|TRBV4-1|TRBJ2-1|once
TGCGCCAGCAGCCAAGATCGGCTAGCGGGGGTCCAGCAGTTCTTC
CASSQDRLAGVQQFF
>TRBD2|TRBV9|TRBJ2-3|NA
TGTGCCAGCACCACTAGCGGAGTCACAGATACGCAGTATTTT
CASTTSGVTDTQYF
>NA|TRBV18|TRBJ2-7|NA
TGTGCCAGCTCACCTCAGAGGACAAACCGGGCCTACGAGCAGTACTTC
CASSPQRTNRAYEQYF
>TRBD2|TRBV10-3|TRBJ2-3|NA
TGTGCCATCAGTGGACTAGCGGGCTTAGTGACAGATACGCAGTATTTT
CAISGLAGLVTDTQYF
>NA|TRBV28|TRBJ1-5|NA
TGTGCCAGCAGTCCCTCAGGGGTTCGGGAATTGAAGGAGGTCCAGCATTTT
CASSPSGVRELKEVQHF
>TRBD1|TRBV10-3|TRBJ1-2|NA
TGTGCCATGAGGACAGGGGAGGACTATGGCTACACCTTC
CAMRTGEDYGYTF
>NA|TRBV18|TRBJ2-1|NA
TGTGCCGGTAGGGGAAGCTCAGGTGAGCAGTTCTTC
CAGRGSSGEQFF
>NA|TRBV5-1|TRBJ1-1|NA
TGCGCCAGCAGCTTGGGGGGAGAGAACACTGAAGCTTTCTTT
CASSLGGENTEAFF
>TRBD2|TRBV12-5|TRBJ2-1|few
TGTGCTAGTGGTTGGAGCGGGAGGGCCTCCAATGAGCAGTTCTTC
CASGWSGRASNEQFF
>NA|TRBV11-2|TRBJ2-7|NA
TGTGCCAGCAGCTTAGTATGGCAAGACGAGCAGTACTTC
CASSLVWQDEQYF
>NA|TRBV6-2/TRBV6-3|TRBJ1-6|NA
TGTGCCAGCAGTTACTCGAAGGAGTATAATTCACCCCTCCACTTT
CASSYSKEYNSPLHF
>NA|TRBV23-1|TRBJ2-7|NA
TGCGCCAGGCTATGCGGGCCCTTCGAGCAGTACTTC
CARLCGPFEQYF
>NA|TRBV21-1|TRBJ2-2|NA
TGTGGGACAGAGAACACCGGGGAGCTGTTTTTT
CGTENTGELFF
>NA|TRBV19|TRBJ2-7|many
TGTGCCAGTAGTATTCAGGCCGAGGGAAAGCAGTACTTC
CASSIQAEGKQYF
>NA|TRBV11-3|TRBJ2-1|NA
TGTGCCAGCAGCTTAGTCGGGACAAGCTCCTACAATGAGCAGTTCTTC
CASSLVGTSSYNEQFF
>NA|TRBV5-4|TRBJ2-3|NA
TGTGCCAGCAGCTTGGGAGGCCCCACAGATACGCAGTATTTT
CASSLGGPTDTQYF
>NA|TRBV7-2|TRBJ1-1|NA
TGTGCCAGCAGCCCTGCAAGCGACACTGAAGCTTTCTTT
CASSPASDTEAFF
>TRBD2|TRBV5-1|TRBJ2-1|NA
TGCGCCAGCAGCCCCCTAGCGGGGTTCTCCTACAATGAGCAGTTCTTC
CASSPLAGFSYNEQFF
>TRBD1|TRBV2|TRBJ2-5|NA
TGTGCCAGCAAACCGGACAGGGGGCGAGTGGAGACCCAGTACTTC
CASKPDRGRVETQYF
>NA|TRBV19|TRBJ1-4|NA
TGTGCCAGTAGTGGTGGAGCTAATGAAAAACTGTTTTTT
CASSGGANEKLFF
>TRBD1|TRBV9|TRBJ1-2|few
TGTGCCAGCAGCACCCTCGACAGGGGCAAAGGTGGCTACACCTTC
CASSTLDRGKGGYTF
>TRBD2|TRBV9|TRBJ2-5|NA
TGTGCCAGCAGCGCAACAGCCGGGACTAGCTGGGAGACCCAGTACTTC
CASSATAGTSWETQYF
>TRBD1|TRBV19|TRBJ1-2|NA
TGTGCCAGTAGTACCGGACAGGTATGGGATGGCTACACCTTC
CASSTGQVWDGYTF
>NA|TRBV9|TRBJ1-6|once
TGTGCCAGCAGCGTAGATGAGGGAACACCCCTCCACTTT
CASSVDEGTPLHF
>NA|TRBV28|TRBJ2-7|NA
TGTGCCAGCAGTCCAGGACAGCAAGCCTACGAGCAGTACTTC
CASSPGQQAYEQYF
>NA|TRBV7-9|TRBJ2-1|NA
TGTGCCAGCAGCTTAAGTAGCGGCTCCTACAATGAGCAGTTCTTC
CASSLSSGSYNEQFF
>NA|TRBV25-1|TRBJ2-3|NA
TGTGCCAGCAGTGAAGGAATTGGGCACACAGATACGCAGTATTTT
CASSEGIGHTDTQYF
>NA|TRBV28|TRBJ2-7|once
TGTGCCAGCAGTACAGCCTACGAGCAGTACTTC
CASSTAYEQYF
>NA|TRBV12-3/TRBV12-4|TRBJ2-1|NA
TGTGCCAGCCGATCCTACGGTAATGAGCAGTTCTTC
CASRSYGNEQFF
>NA|TRBV7-2|TRBJ1-2|NA
TGTGCCAGCAGCTTAGGGGAGCGCTATGGCTACACCTTC
CASSLGERYGYTF
>TRBD1|TRBV10-2|TRBJ2-7|NA
TGCGCCAGCAGTGAGTACGGGACAGGGGTTTACGAGCAGTACTTC
CASSEYGTGVYEQYF
>TRBD2|TRBV28|TRBJ2-4|few
TGTGCCGTAGCGGGGCCTCTAGGGAACATTCAGTACTTC
CAVAGPLGNIQYF
>NA|TRBV11-2|TRBJ2-7|NA
TGTGCCAGCAGCTTTAACGCGGTTTCCTACGAGCAGTACTTC
CASSFNAVSYEQYF
>TRBD1|TRBV27|TRBJ1-1|NA
TGTGCCAGCAGGGGACAGGCCTCTGTGGCTTTCTTT
CASRGQASVAFF
>TRBD1|TRBV14|TRBJ2-7|NA
TGTGCCAGCAGCCAAGAAGGACAGGGGAGCTACGAGCAGTACTTC
CASSQEGQGSYEQYF
>TRBD1|TRBV19|TRBJ1-5|NA
TGTGCCAGTAGTATTGACGGGACAGGGGGCGGACAGCCCCAGCATTTT
CASSIDGTGGGQPQHF
>TRBD1|TRBV9|TRBJ2-2|NA
TGTGCCAGCAGCGGAACAGGGGGGTCCACCGGGGAGCTGTTTTTT
CASSGTGGSTGELFF
>NA|TRBV27|TRBJ2-7|NA
TGTGCCAGCAGTCCCGCCGCGACAACCTACGAGCAGTACTTC
CASSPAATTYEQYF
>TRBD2|TRBV6-5|TRBJ2-7|NA
TGTGCCAACACCTGGACTAGCGGGAGAGATGAGCAGTACTTC
CANTWTSGRDEQYF
>TRBD2|TRBV10-2|TRBJ2-7|few
TGCGCCAGCAAGACTAGCGGGAGGTTGGGGGAGCAGTACTTC
CASKTSGRLGEQYF
>NA|TRBV5-1|TRBJ2-7|NA
TGCGCCAGCAGTCCTCAGGGCAGGGATGCCTACGAGCAGTACTTC
CASSPQGRDAYEQYF
>TRBD2|TRBV11-2|TRBJ2-1|few
TGTGCCAGCAGCTTAGAATTAGCGGGGGGGCCTTTCTACAATGAGCAGTTCTTC
CASSLELAGGPFYNEQFF
>TRBD1|TRBV29-1|TRBJ2-1|NA
TGCAGCGTTCCGGACAGGGACAAGATCAATGAGCAGTTCTTC
CSVPDRDKINEQFF
>TRBD1|TRBV6-4|TRBJ1-1|NA
TGTGCCAGCAGGGAACAGGGGGCAGGCACTGAAGCTTTCTTT
CASREQGAGTEAFF
>NA|TRBV5-1|TRBJ1-1|once
TGCGCCAGCAGCTTTACCTCCGGGACAACCCTGAACACTGAAGCTTTCTTT
CASSFTSGTTLNTEAFF
>NA|TRBV21-1|TRBJ1-3|NA
TGTGCCAGCAGCAAAGGGACAGGAAAGCACACCATATATTTT
CASSKGTGKHTIYF
>NA|TRBV30|TRBJ2-2|NA
TGTGCCTGGAGTAGCGGGTTGCTCTCAAACACCGGGGAGCTGTTTTTT
CAWSSGLLSNTGELFF
>TRBD2|TRBV7-8|TRBJ2-7|NA
TGTGCCAGCAGCTCCCTAGCGGGGGGAGTGTACGAGCAGTACTTC
CASSSLAGGVYEQYF
>NA|TRBV24-1|TRBJ2-1|NA
TGTGCCACCAGTGACCCCGGGGTAGCGGAGCGCAATGAGCAGTTCTTC
CATSDPGVAERNEQFF